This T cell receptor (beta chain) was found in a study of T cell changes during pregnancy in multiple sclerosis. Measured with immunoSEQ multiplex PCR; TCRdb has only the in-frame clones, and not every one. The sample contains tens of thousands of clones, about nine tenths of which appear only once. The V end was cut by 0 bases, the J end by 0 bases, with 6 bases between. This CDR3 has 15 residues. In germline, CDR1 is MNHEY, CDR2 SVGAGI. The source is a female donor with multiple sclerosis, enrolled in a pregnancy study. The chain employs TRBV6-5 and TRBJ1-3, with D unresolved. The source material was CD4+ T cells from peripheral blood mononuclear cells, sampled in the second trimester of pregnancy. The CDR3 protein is CASSYSRGSGNTIYF. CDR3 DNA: TGTGCCAGCAGTTACTCTCGGGGCTCTGGAAACACCATATATTTT.